Detailed here is one TCR beta chain. These data belong to a study of cytomegalovirus exposure and HLA in healthy donors. The PCR ran on 60 Vbeta and 13 Jbeta primers. The method was immunoSEQ multiplex PCR; TCRdb's version includes in-frame clones alone and lacks a portion of them. The profile shows about 140,000 clones, about 84% of them singletons. The CDR3 contains 16 residues. The V gene lost 5 bases and the J gene lost 1 base, with 17 bases spanning the gap. The V gene's germline CDR1 is MNHEY and CDR2 SMNVEV (reference sequence). Sequenced material: PBMCs. The V and J genes are TRBV27 and TRBJ1-2; D is possibly TRBD1 (6 bases). The TCR originated in a woman aged 18 to 35 in good health and CMV-seropositive. The CDR3 sequence: CASSPGTPALNYGYTF. The CDR3 nucleotides read TGTGCCAGCAGTCCCGGGACACCCGCTCTTAACTATGGCTACACCTTC.